The 15 T cell receptor beta chains presented below share a single source sample, sequenced in a study of technical replicates of blood from a few donors. Clones were sequenced by immunoSEQ multiplex PCR, and TCRdb holds only the in-frame ones, with some missing. This sample has about 89,000 clones; around 95% occur once, and the top ten carry around 0.23%. Sequencing input: T cells isolated from PBMCs. The receptor set was obtained from a human donor in good health.

The V call is TRBV6-6, the J call TRBJ1-4; D not certain. The V and J ends lost 2 bases and 0 bases respectively, with 10 bases between them. The CDR3 is made up of 16 amino acids. Germline lookup yields CDR1 MNHNY and CDR2 SVGAGI (reference sequence). This CDR3 reads CASSYPPRSTNEKLFF. The CDR3 DNA is TGTGCCAGCAGTTACCCGCCCCGGTCAACTAATGAAAAACTGTTTTTT.

The genes are TRBV28 and TRBJ1-1, with unresolved D. CDR1 and CDR2 (germline): MDHEN, SYDVKM. The V and J ends lost 6 bases and 5 bases respectively, with 19 bases between them. This CDR3 comprises 15 residues. In DNA form, the CDR3 reads TGTGCCAGCAGCCCCAGGAGAGGGCCGTGGACTGAAGCTTTCTTT. Its protein product is CASSPRRGPWTEAFF.

This chain connects TRBV29-1 to TRBJ1-2; 9 positions agree with TRBD1. After removal of 1 base from V and 6 bases from J, the junction contained 9 bases not matched to a gene. From germline, CDR1 is SQVTM and CDR2 ANQGSEA. This CDR3 is built from 15 residues. CDR3 protein: CSVEARDRTGDGYTF. For the CDR3, the DNA is TGCAGCGTTGAAGCCAGGGATAGGACAGGGGATGGCTACACCTTC.

The chain couples TRBV30 to TRBJ2-7, with D perhaps matching TRBD1 (5 bases). Trimming took 3 bases from V and 4 from J, leaving 13 bases between them. CDR3 length: 13 amino acids. Per the germline V gene, CDR1 is GTSNPN and CDR2 is SVGIG (reference sequence). CDR3 coding DNA: TGTGCCTGGAGGGCGGCAGGGCGGTACGAGCAGTACTTC. Translating gives CAWRAAGRYEQYF. Combining the CDR3 with reference TRBV30 and TRBJ2-7 gives the whole variable domain SQTIHQWPATLVQPVGSPLSLECTVEGTSNPNLYWYRQAAGRGLQLLFYSVGIGQISSEVPQNLSASRPQDRQFILSSKKLLLSDSGFYLCAWRAAGRYEQYFGPGTRLTVT.

The chain joins TRBV11-2 to TRBJ2-1; weak D call: TRBD2 (5 bases). Germline lookup yields CDR1 SGHAT and CDR2 FQNNGV. With 5 bases removed from V and 3 bases from J, the gap between germline ends came to 17 bases. The CDR3 has 16 amino acids. The CDR3 DNA reads TGTGCCAGCAGCCCTAAAACAAGCGGAGACTACAATGAGCAGTTCTTC. Encoded protein: CASSPKTSGDYNEQFF.

Details on this clone: One end of the junction does not line up with germline, which may come from a read error. This chain links TRBV28 with TRBJ2-7; 9 bases are a match to TRBD2. The germline gives CDR1 MDHEN, CDR2 SYDVKM. CDR3 size: 13 residues. In nucleotides, the CDR3 is TGTGCCAGCAGTTTAGGAGGCGGGAGGGCCCTGCACTTC. This gives the protein CASSLGGGRALHF.

This clone was recorded once. V is TRBV5-1 and J is TRBJ2-2; the D gene is possibly TRBD1 (6 bases). The V gene's germline CDR1 is SGHRS and CDR2 YFSETQ. This CDR3 is 15 amino acids long. V was pared by 0 bases and J by 6 bases, with 12 bases between. For the CDR3, the DNA is TGCGCCAGCAGCTTGGGGGATACAGGGCCCGGGGAGCTGTTTTTT. Its translation: CASSLGDTGPGELFF.

The count of this clone is one. The V and J genes are TRBV28 and TRBJ1-1; possible D gene TRBD1, 6 bases. Germline V gene lookup returns CDR1 MDHEN and CDR2 SYDVKM. The CDR3 length is 14 residues. V lost 4 bases and J lost 0, with 9 bases in between. The CDR3 sequence: CASSSGDLNTEAFF. In DNA, the CDR3 is TGTGCCAGCAGTTCAGGGGATTTGAACACTGAAGCTTTCTTT.

The chain has TRBV6-6 and TRBJ1-1; possibly TRBD1 for D (6 bases). Germline V gene sequence: CDR1 MNHNY, CDR2 SVGAGI (reference sequence). Trimming left V 2 bases short and J 5 bases short, with 9 bases between. CDR3 length equals 13 residues. The CDR3 protein is CASSYNRETEAFF. The CDR3 region has the DNA TGTGCCAGCAGTTACAACAGGGAGACTGAAGCTTTCTTT.

The rearrangement uses TRBV10-3 and TRBJ2-5; 10 positions match TRBD2. The germline V gene has CDR1 ENHRY and CDR2 SYGVKD. Trimming removed 0 bases from V and 2 bases from J; junction bases left unmatched: 15. The length of the CDR3 is 20 residues. This CDR3 reads CAISESNGLLAGERQETQYF. CDR3 DNA: TGTGCCATCAGTGAGTCGAACGGACTTCTAGCGGGAGAAAGACAAGAGACCCAGTACTTC.

The V call is TRBV5-1, the J call TRBJ1-4, with TRBD1 matching 10 bases. Germline CDR1 and CDR2: SGHRS and YFSETQ. The CDR3 is 16 residues long. With 4 bases clipped from V and 8 bases from J, the junction kept 11 bases outside the gene matches. Here the CDR3 reads CASSPAGQGIVEKLFF. The CDR3 nucleotides are TGCGCCAGCAGCCCAGCGGGACAGGGGATCGTAGAAAAACTGTTTTTT.

This clone appeared a single time. The chain combines TRBV5-1 with TRBJ2-2; 9 nucleotides align to TRBD2. Germline CDR1 is SGHRS and CDR2 is YFSETQ. Trimming took 6 bases from V and 7 from J; bases not matched to a gene: 10. CDR3 length: 15 amino acids. The CDR3 protein is CASTGGISGSGELFF. For the CDR3, the DNA is TGCGCCAGCACCGGCGGGATTAGCGGGAGCGGGGAGCTGTTTTTT.

This chain links TRBV7-2 with TRBJ2-5, with a possible D match to TRBD2 (5 bases). The CDR3 loop spans 12 amino acids. The V and J ends lost 3 bases and 4 bases respectively, with 6 bases between them. The germline V gene has CDR1 SGHTA and CDR2 FQGNSA. DNA of the CDR3: TGTGCCAGCAGCTTGGGGAGAGAGACCCAGTACTTC. Translating it yields CASSLGRETQYF.

The genes are TRBV28 and TRBJ1-2; the D is unclear. Trimming stripped 2 bases from V and 3 bases from J, with 7 bases between. Germline V gene sequence: CDR1 MDHEN, CDR2 SYDVKM. This CDR3 is built from 13 residues. The CDR3 protein is CASSLAGYYGYTF. The CDR3 DNA is TGTGCCAGCAGTTTAGCGGGATACTATGGCTACACCTTC.

The rearrangement uses TRBV28 and TRBJ2-3, with 7 bases that match TRBD2. The germline V gene has CDR1 MDHEN and CDR2 SYDVKM. Trimming cost V 3 bases and J 0 bases; bases outside gene matches: 9. The CDR3 is made up of 17 amino acids. The CDR3 nucleotides are TGTGCCAGCAGTTTGTCCCGGGACTATACTAGCACAGATACGCAGTATTTT. Amino acid sequence: CASSLSRDYTSTDTQYF.